This T cell receptor (beta chain) is drawn from a study of blood T cell repertoires in COVID-19 (TCRdb year 2020). A note on the overall study: Collaborator samples came from the United States, Italy and Spain and covered acute and convalescent phases of COVID-19. The material from the prospective study consisted of cDNA or gDNA derived from T cells, B-cell-depleted T cells, or PBMCs. The dataset comprised deeply sampled blood TCRbeta repertoires from subjects exposed to, actively infected with, or recovered from COVID-19. The repertoires were released in a freely available public database intended as a resource for research on the immune response to SARS-CoV-2. The samples were drawn from two sources: the first 160 participants of the ongoing ImmuneRACE study, and some 1,300 subjects contributed by 6 global collaborators. Nearly every sample came with metadata listing a de-identified subject ID, COVID-19 status, age in years and sex. Where available, HLA class I and class II types were taken from metadata supplied by the sample provider and were not determined by assay-based typing.

In the prospective study, participants were about 18 to 95 years old, resided in fewer than 25 geographic areas of the United States, and were enrolled through a virtual design. To assign participants to cohorts, the prospective study relied on clinical history that participants themselves reported in a screening survey and a study questionnaire. Recovered participants in ImmuneRACE Cohort 3 were defined as having two consecutive negative NP/OP PCR tests, clearance from a healthcare professional, or resolution of symptoms. Mobile phlebotomists in the prospective study collected whole blood, serum and a nasopharyngeal or oropharyngeal swab from every participant. Additional blood draws and questionnaires over an approximately 2-month period could optionally be provided by prospective study participants. Blood samples from the prospective study were shipped frozen or at room temperature prior to DNA extraction.

TCRbeta CDR3 regions were amplified from genomic DNA using the immunoSEQ Assay, a bias-controlled multiplex PCR. The study's own analysis went as follows. Nucleated cell counts per sample were estimated from amplification of reference gene primers within the assay. To quantify the absolute abundance of each unique TCRbeta CDR3 rearrangement, sequence reads were collapsed and filtered. For each sample, productive Simpson clonality was calculated as the square root of Simpson's diversity index across productive rearrangements. Entries here come from immuneACCESS through TCRdb and include only in-frame sequences with V and J called. Some clones fail to appear in such tables; in the studies checked, an unresolved V gene covers under half of the shortfall, and the cause of the remainder is unknown. Clone size and the V and J calls come from that table; the DNA yielded D and trimming. This sample holds hundreds of thousands of clones; more than 75% were observed only once. Of the sample, around 2.1% falls within the top ten clones.

Including cysteine and phenylalanine, the CDR3 has 16 amino acids. The entry retains the CDR3 DNA only, 48 bases that are in frame from base 1. Per the germline V gene, MNHEY is the CDR1 and SVGAGI is the CDR2. The junction carries 13 bases between V and J, which are trimmed by 1 base and 2 bases respectively. This clone was seen just once. Its target antigen remains unknown. Base qualities are missing; no much larger clone stands one base away. General conclusions and limits of the study: The quantity of clinical and demographic metadata differed by source and by participant and was supplied without curation.

Sequencing was carried out using PBMCs or T cells enriched from blood (not recorded which). The chain is encoded by TRBV6-5 joined to TRBJ2-3; TRBD2 might be the D gene, on 5 matching bases. The receptor's source is a woman aged 45-60 years who had recovered from COVID-19. The CDR3 protein sequence reads: CASSYLPVGVTDTQYF. Read as DNA, the sequence is TGTGCCAGCAGTTACTTGCCGGTGGGAGTCACAGATACGCAGTATTTT.